Presented here are 10 T cell receptor beta chains from one specimen sequenced in a study of response to subunit inactivated influenza vaccine. TCRdb itself ran the RT-PCR reads through MiXCR, one entry per CDR3 protein. The sample holds hundreds of thousands of distinct CDR3 sequences; around 11% are singletons and the top ten take 9.5% to 11%. This sample also appeared in a second study, on T cells expressing NK-cell markers. That source notes: For TCR beta, cDNA was produced by 5'RACE template switching with UMIs.

Sequenced here: PBMCs from blood, sampled on the day of vaccination. The receptors derive from a man aged 50 to 60 who received an inactivated influenza vaccine.

This chain joins TRBV4-2 and TRBJ2-3; D not resolved. Germline assignment: CDR1 LGHNA and CDR2 YNFKEQ. Between the trimmed V and J ends, which lost 0 bases and 2 bases, there was a span of 6 bases. The CDR3 extends over 14 amino acids. Here the CDR3 reads CASSQEDATDTQYF. CDR3 coding DNA: TGTGCCAGCAGCCAAGAGGACGCCACAGATACGCAGTATTTT.

The CDR3 bases are TGTGCCACCAGTGATTTTAGGGGCACAGATACGCAGTATTTT. This sequence encodes CATSDFRGTDTQYF. The J gene is TRBJ2-3, the V gene TRBV24-1; D remains unclear. V was clipped by 1 base and J by 1 base, with 5 bases between them. Germline CDR1 is KGHDR and CDR2 is SFDVKD. The CDR3 runs to 14 residues.

The CDR3 protein is CASSPPGGRAGELFF. The DNA of the CDR3 is TGTGCCAGCAGCCCTCCCGGGGGAAGGGCCGGGGAGCTGTTTTTT. The V call is TRBV9, the J call TRBJ2-2; maybe TRBD2 (6 bases). The CDR3 covers 15 residues. The V and J ends lost 4 bases and 6 bases respectively, with 16 bases between them. Germline V gene sequence: CDR1 SGDLS, CDR2 YYNGEE.

This clonotype was picked up one time. The chain links TRBV9 to TRBJ2-2, with D possibly TRBD2 on 5 matching bases. CDR3 size: 14 residues. Germline V gives CDR1 SGDLS, CDR2 YYNGEE. The V end lost 0 bases, the J end lost 8 bases, and 11 bases lay between the germline ends. Written as DNA, the CDR3 is TGTGCCAGCAGCGTAGCTGAAGGAGGAGGGGAGCTGTTTTTT. Encoded protein: CASSVAEGGGELFF.

The chain has TRBV6-2 or TRBV6-3 and TRBJ1-2, with TRBD1 as a possible D gene (5 bases). The length of the CDR3 is 14 residues. CDR1 and CDR2 from the germline V gene are MNHEY and SVGEGT. V dropped 6 bases and J dropped 4 bases, with 15 bases sitting between them. CDR3 nucleotide sequence: TGTGCCAGCAGCCCGGGACGGAGCCTCTATGGCTACACCTTC. Translation gives CASSPGRSLYGYTF.

The sample holds a few counts of this clonotype. This chain joins TRBV7-2 and TRBJ2-3; D remains unclear. Germline CDR1 is SGHTA and CDR2 is FQGNSA. The CDR3 totals 13 residues. V lost 0 bases and J lost 4, with 5 bases in between. CDR3 region: CASSLAESDTQYF. CDR3 coding DNA: TGTGCCAGCAGCTTAGCGGAGTCAGATACGCAGTATTTT.

Only a few counts were recorded for this clonotype. The chain has TRBV7-2 and TRBJ2-7; TRBD2 agrees at 12 bases. Looked up from germline, CDR1 is SGHTA and CDR2 is FQGNSA. The CDR3 totals 15 residues. Trimming removed 5 bases from V and 7 bases from J; junction bases left unmatched: 9. The CDR3 loop reads CASSTRTSGIGEQYF. As DNA, the CDR3 is TGTGCCAGCAGCACTCGGACTAGCGGGATAGGGGAGCAGTACTTC.

This clonotype was seen many times. This chain connects TRBV7-2 to TRBJ2-7; D may be TRBD1 (5 bases). V lost 2 bases, J lost 3 bases, and 11 bases lay in between. The CDR3 consists of 14 residues. In germline, CDR1 is SGHTA, CDR2 FQGNSA. The CDR3 nucleotides read TGTGCCAGCAGCTTATCAGGGTCAATCTACGAGCAGTACTTC. Translated, it gives CASSLSGSIYEQYF.

The chain uses TRBV20-1 and TRBJ2-7; 9 nucleotides line up with TRBD2. The germline CDR1 and CDR2 sequences are DFQATT and SNEGSKA (reference sequence). The CDR3 has 15 residues. Unmatched junction bases numbered 7, after V lost 2 bases and J lost 2 bases. As DNA, the CDR3 is TGCAGTGCTAGACTTAGCGGGAGCCCACCCTACGAGCAGTACTTC. This codes for CSARLSGSPPYEQYF.

The chain links TRBV5-1 to TRBJ2-5; 8 bases align to TRBD2. Trimming cost V 0 bases and J 4 bases; bases outside gene matches: 5. Germline assignment: CDR1 SGHRS and CDR2 YFSETQ. The CDR3 covers 15 residues. CDR3 DNA sequence: TGCGCCAGCAGCTTGGTGGCTAGCGGGCGAGAGACCCAGTACTTC. This gives the protein CASSLVASGRETQYF.